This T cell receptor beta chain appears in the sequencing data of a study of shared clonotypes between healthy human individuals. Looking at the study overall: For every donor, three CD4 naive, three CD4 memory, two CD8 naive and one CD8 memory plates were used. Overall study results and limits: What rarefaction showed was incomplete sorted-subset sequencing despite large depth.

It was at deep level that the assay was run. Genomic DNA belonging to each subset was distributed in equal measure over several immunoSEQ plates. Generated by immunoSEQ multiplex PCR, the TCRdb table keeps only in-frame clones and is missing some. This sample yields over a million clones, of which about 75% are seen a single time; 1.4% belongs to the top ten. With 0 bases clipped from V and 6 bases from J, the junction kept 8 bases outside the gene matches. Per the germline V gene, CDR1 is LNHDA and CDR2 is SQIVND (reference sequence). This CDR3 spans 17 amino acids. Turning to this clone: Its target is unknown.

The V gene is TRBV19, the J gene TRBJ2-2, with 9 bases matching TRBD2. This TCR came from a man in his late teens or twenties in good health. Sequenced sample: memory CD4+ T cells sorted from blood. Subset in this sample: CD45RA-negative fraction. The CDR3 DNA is TGTGCCAGTAGTATAGAGGGCGGGAGGGCCCGGGCCGGGGAGCTGTTTTTT. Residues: CASSIEGGRARAGELFF.